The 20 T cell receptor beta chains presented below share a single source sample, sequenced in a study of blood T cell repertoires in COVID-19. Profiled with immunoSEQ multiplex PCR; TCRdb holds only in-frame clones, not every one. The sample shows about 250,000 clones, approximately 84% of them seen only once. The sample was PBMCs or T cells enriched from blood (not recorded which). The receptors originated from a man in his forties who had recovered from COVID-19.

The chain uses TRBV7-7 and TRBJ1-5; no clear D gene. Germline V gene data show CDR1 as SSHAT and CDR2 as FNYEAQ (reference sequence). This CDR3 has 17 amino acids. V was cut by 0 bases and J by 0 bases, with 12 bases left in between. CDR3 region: CASSLAHEADSNQPQHF. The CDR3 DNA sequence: TGTGCCAGCAGCTTAGCGCACGAGGCAGATAGCAATCAGCCCCAGCATTTT. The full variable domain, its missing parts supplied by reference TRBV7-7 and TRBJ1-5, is GAGVSQSPRYKVTKRGQDVTLRCDPISSHATLYWYQQALGQGPEFLTYFNYEAQPDKSGLPSDRFSAERPEGSISTLTIQRTEQRDSAMYRCASSLAHEADSNQPQHFGDGTRLSIL.

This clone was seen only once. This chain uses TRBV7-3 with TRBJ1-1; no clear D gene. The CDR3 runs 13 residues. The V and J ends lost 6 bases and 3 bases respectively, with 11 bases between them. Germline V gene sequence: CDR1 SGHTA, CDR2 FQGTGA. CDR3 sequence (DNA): TGTGCCAGCAGTCGTACGGAGTACACTGAAGCTTTCTTT. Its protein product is CASSRTEYTEAFF.

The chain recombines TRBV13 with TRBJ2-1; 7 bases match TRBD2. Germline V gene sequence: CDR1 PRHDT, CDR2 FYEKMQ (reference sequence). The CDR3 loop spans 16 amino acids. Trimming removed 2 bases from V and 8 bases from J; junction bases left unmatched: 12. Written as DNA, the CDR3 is TGTGCCAGCAGCTTAAGACTCCGGGACTATCTTGATGAGCAGTTCTTC. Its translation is CASSLRLRDYLDEQFF.

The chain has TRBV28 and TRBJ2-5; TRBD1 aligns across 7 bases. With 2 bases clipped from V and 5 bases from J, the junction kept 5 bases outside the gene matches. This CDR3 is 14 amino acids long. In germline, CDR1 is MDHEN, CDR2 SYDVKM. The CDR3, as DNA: TGTGCCAGCAGTTTACTTATAGGGGGCGAGACCCAGTACTTC. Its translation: CASSLLIGGETQYF.

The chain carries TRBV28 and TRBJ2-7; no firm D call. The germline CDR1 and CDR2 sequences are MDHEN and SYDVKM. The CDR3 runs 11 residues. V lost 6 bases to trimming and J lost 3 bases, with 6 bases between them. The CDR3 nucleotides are TGTGCCAGCAGGCAGAACTACGAGCAGTACTTC. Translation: CASRQNYEQYF. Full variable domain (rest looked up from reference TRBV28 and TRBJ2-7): DVKVTQSSRYLVKRTGEKVFLECVQDMDHENMFWYRQDPGLGLRLIYFSYDVKMKEKGDIPEGYSVSREKKERFSLILESASTNQTSMYLCASRQNYEQYFGPGTRLTVT.

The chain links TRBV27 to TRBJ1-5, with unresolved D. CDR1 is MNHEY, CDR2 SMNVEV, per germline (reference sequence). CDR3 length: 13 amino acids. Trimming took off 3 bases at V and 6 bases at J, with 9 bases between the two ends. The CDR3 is CASSLWAGQPQHF. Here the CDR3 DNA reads TGTGCCAGCAGTTTGTGGGCTGGTCAGCCCCAGCATTTT.

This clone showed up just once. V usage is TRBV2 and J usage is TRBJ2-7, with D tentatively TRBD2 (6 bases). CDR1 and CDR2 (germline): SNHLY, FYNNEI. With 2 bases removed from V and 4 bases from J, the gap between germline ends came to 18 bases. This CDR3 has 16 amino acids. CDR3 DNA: TGTGCCAGCAGTGAACCGGGCGGGGTGGCGAGGTACGAGCAGTACTTC. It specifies CASSEPGGVARYEQYF.

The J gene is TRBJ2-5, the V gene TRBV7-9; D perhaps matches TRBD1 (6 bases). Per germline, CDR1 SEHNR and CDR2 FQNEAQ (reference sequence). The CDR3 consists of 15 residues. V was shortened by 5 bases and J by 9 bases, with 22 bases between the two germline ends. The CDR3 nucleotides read TGTGCCAGCAGCGGATCGGGACGCTTTAAGGGGGCCCAGTACTTC. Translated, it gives CASSGSGRFKGAQYF. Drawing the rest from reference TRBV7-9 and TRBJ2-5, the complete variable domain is DTGVSQNPRHKITKRGQNVTFRCDPISEHNRLYWYRQTLGQGPEFLTYFQNEAQLEKSRLLSDRFSAERPKGSFSTLEIQRTEQGDSAMYLCASSGSGRFKGAQYFGPGTRLLVL.

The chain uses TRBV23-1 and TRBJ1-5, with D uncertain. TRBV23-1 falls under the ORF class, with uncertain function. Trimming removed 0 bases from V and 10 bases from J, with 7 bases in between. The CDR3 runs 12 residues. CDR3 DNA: TGCGCCAGCAGTCAATCGTGTCGTCCCCAGCATTTT. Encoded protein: CASSQSCRPQHF.

The CDR3 protein is CATSRDGPGAAYEQYF. The CDR3 DNA follows: TGTGCCACCAGCAGAGATGGGCCGGGAGCTGCCTACGAGCAGTACTTC. The chain combines TRBV15 with TRBJ2-7; the D gene is possibly TRBD2 (6 bases). Between the trimmed V and J ends, which lost 0 bases and 2 bases, there was a span of 14 bases. The CDR3 is made up of 16 amino acids. Germline CDR1 reads LNHNV; CDR2 reads YYDKDF (reference sequence).

The CDR3 region has the DNA TGTGCCAGCAGCGAGGACAGCTCTAACTATGGCTACACCTTC. Its protein product is CASSEDSSNYGYTF. V usage is TRBV7-9 and J usage is TRBJ1-2; tentatively, D is TRBD1 (6 bases). V dropped 5 bases and J dropped 0 bases, with 10 bases sitting between them. The V gene's germline CDR1 is SEHNR and CDR2 FQNEAQ (reference sequence). The CDR3 covers 14 residues.

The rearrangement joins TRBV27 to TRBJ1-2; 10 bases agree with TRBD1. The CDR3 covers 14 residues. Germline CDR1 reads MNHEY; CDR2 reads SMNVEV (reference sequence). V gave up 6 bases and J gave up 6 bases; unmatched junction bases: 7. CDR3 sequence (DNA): TGTGCCAGCAGCTCGGGACAGGGGCCAAATGGCTACACCTTC. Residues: CASSSGQGPNGYTF.

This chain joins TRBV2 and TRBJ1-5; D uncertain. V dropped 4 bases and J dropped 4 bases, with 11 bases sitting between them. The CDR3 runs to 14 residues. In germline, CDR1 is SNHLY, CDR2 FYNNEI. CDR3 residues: CASSGQARNQPQHF. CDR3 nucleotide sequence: TGTGCCAGCAGTGGACAAGCACGAAATCAGCCCCAGCATTTT.

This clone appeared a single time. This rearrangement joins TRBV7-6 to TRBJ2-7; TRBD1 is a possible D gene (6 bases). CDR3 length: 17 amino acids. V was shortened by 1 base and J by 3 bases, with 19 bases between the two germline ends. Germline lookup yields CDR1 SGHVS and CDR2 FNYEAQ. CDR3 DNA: TGTGCCAGCAGCTTAGTGCAGGACAGTCGCAATAACTACGAGCAGTACTTC. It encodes CASSLVQDSRNNYEQYF.

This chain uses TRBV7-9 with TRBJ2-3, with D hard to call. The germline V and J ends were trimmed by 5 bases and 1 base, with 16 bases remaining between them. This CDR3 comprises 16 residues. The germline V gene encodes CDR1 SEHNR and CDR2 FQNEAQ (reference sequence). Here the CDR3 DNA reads TGTGCCAGCAGCCCCCCCGTTGGCAAAGGCACAGATACGCAGTATTTT. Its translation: CASSPPVGKGTDTQYF.

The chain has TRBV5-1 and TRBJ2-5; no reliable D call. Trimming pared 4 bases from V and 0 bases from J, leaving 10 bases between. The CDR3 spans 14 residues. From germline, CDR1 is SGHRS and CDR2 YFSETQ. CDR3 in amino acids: CASSLRLNQETQYF. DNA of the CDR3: TGCGCCAGCAGCCTTAGACTTAACCAAGAGACCCAGTACTTC.

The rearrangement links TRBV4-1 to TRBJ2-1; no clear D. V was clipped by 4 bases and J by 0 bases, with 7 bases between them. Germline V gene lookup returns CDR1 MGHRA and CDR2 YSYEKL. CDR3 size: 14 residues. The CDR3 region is CASSPPGSYNEQFF. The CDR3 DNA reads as TGCGCCAGCAGCCCCCCCGGCTCCTACAATGAGCAGTTCTTC.

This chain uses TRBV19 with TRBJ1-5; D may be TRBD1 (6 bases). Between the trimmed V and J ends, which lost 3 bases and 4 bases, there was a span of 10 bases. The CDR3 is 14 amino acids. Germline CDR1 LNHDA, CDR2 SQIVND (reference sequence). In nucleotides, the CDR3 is TGTGCCAGTAGTATCCCGACAGGAAATCAGCCCCAGCATTTT. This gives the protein CASSIPTGNQPQHF.

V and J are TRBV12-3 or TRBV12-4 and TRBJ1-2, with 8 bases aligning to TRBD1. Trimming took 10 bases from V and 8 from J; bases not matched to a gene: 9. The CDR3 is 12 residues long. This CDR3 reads CATTDRGWGYTF. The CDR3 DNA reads TGTGCCACCACCGACAGGGGCTGGGGCTACACCTTC.

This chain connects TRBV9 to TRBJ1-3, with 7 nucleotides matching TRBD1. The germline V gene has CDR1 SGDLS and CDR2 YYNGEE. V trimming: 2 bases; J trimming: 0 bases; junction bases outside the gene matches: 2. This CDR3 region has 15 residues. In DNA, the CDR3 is TGTGCCAGCAGCGTCACAGGGGTCTCTGGAAACACCATATATTTT. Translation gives CASSVTGVSGNTIYF. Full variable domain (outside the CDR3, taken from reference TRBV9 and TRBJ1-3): DSGVTQTPKHLITATGQRVTLRCSPRSGDLSVYWYQQSLDQGLQFLIQYYNGEERAKGNILERFSAQQFPDLHSELNLSSLELGDSALYFCASSVTGVSGNTIYFGEGSWLTVV.